The 9 T cell receptor beta chains presented below share a single source sample, sequenced in a study of T cell responses to AZD1222 COVID-19 vaccine. The repertoire was sequenced with immunoSEQ multiplex PCR; TCRdb's copy has only in-frame clones and lacks some. The data contain 150,000 to 180,000 clones, 85% to 90% of them singletons. The sample consisted of peripheral blood, taken 28 days after the second AZD1222 dose. The receptors stem from an adult who received the AZD1222 COVID-19 vaccine.

The chain combines TRBV5-6 with TRBJ1-2; 11 bases line up with TRBD1. The CDR3 loop spans 15 amino acids. With 4 bases clipped from V and 4 bases from J, the junction kept 6 bases outside the gene matches. Germline CDR1 SGHDT, CDR2 YYEEEE. The CDR3 DNA sequence: TGTGCCAGCAGCATCGGACAGGGGGCCGGCTATGGCTACACCTTC. The encoded protein is CASSIGQGAGYGYTF.

For the CDR3, the DNA is TGCAGCGTTGACCTCGCCCTAGGAGAGCAGTACTTC. As protein: CSVDLALGEQYF. J is TRBJ2-7 and V is TRBV29-1; D not resolved. The V and J ends lost 3 bases and 7 bases respectively, with 13 bases between them. The CDR3 runs to 12 residues. The germline CDR1 and CDR2 sequences are SQVTM and ANQGSEA.

This clone showed up just once. The gene calls are TRBV5-1 and TRBJ2-2; D may be TRBD2 (5 bases). Germline V gives CDR1 SGHRS, CDR2 YFSETQ. CDR3 length: 14 amino acids. The germline V and J ends were trimmed by 0 bases and 5 bases, with 8 bases remaining between them. CDR3 DNA: TGCGCCAGCAGCTTGGTTGGGAGTACCGGGGAGCTGTTTTTT. This sequence encodes CASSLVGSTGELFF.

V and J are TRBV28 and TRBJ2-6; 8 nucleotides line up with TRBD1. V was pared by 5 bases and J by 3 bases, with 6 bases of the junction left unmatched. CDR1 and CDR2 (germline): MDHEN, SYDVKM. The CDR3 has 16 amino acids. CDR3 bases: TGTGCCAGCAGTCACCAGGGGGCGGGTGGGGCCAACGTCCTGACTTTC. This sequence encodes CASSHQGAGGANVLTF.

This chain uses TRBV28 with TRBJ1-1; 10 nucleotides agree with TRBD1. Looked up from germline, CDR1 is MDHEN and CDR2 is SYDVKM. V lost 10 bases to trimming and J lost 5 bases; unmatched junction nucleotides: 7. This CDR3 contains 13 residues. The CDR3 DNA follows: TGTGCCACCCTTGACAGGGGGCGGACTGAAGCTTTCTTT. Amino acid sequence: CATLDRGRTEAFF.

V and J are TRBV18 and TRBJ1-5; D might be TRBD1 (5 bases). The germline V gene encodes CDR1 KGHSH and CDR2 LQKENI. Deletions cut 3 bases from V and 0 bases from J, with 12 bases between. CDR3 length equals 16 residues. The CDR3 region is CASSPDSHYSNQPQHF. CDR3 DNA sequence: TGTGCCAGCTCACCCGACAGTCATTATAGCAATCAGCCCCAGCATTTT.

This rearrangement joins TRBV28 to TRBJ2-5; 12 bases align to TRBD2. J lost 5 bases, V lost 6 bases, and 4 bases had no gene match. This CDR3 has 14 amino acids. Germline V gives CDR1 MDHEN, CDR2 SYDVKM. The CDR3 loop is CASSLTSGSETQYF. Here the CDR3 DNA reads TGTGCCAGCAGCCTGACTAGCGGGAGTGAGACCCAGTACTTC. The full variable domain, rest sourced from reference TRBV28 and TRBJ2-5, is DVKVTQSSRYLVKRTGEKVFLECVQDMDHENMFWYRQDPGLGLRLIYFSYDVKMKEKGDIPEGYSVSREKKERFSLILESASTNQTSMYLCASSLTSGSETQYFGPGTRLLVL.

The chain's CDR3 is CASSIRQGSGNQPQHF. CDR3 nucleotides: TGTGCCAGTAGTATAAGACAGGGCAGTGGCAATCAGCCCCAGCATTTT. The rearrangement uses TRBV19 and TRBJ1-5; TRBD1 agrees at 7 bases. V was pared by 2 bases and J by 2 bases, with 6 bases of the junction left unmatched. CDR1 is LNHDA and CDR2 is SQIVND in the germline V gene (reference sequence). The CDR3 has 16 amino acids.

The chain links TRBV28 to TRBJ2-2; D not certain. This CDR3 spans 15 amino acids. Looked up from germline, CDR1 is MDHEN and CDR2 is SYDVKM. V lost 7 bases to trimming and J lost 1 base, with 13 bases between them. The CDR3 DNA is TGTGCCAGCACTCTCCCGCAAGGGAACACCGGGGAGCTGTTTTTT. Its translation: CASTLPQGNTGELFF. The variable domain in full, completed from reference TRBV28 and TRBJ2-2, reads DVKVTQSSRYLVKRTGEKVFLECVQDMDHENMFWYRQDPGLGLRLIYFSYDVKMKEKGDIPEGYSVSREKKERFSLILESASTNQTSMYLCASTLPQGNTGELFFGEGSRLTVL.